This T cell receptor (beta chain) emerged from a study of T-cell memory formation after mild COVID-19. Study conclusions and caveats: Among contracting clones, CD4+ were mainly CM/EM and CD8+ enriched in EMRA. Pre-infection memory held some responding clones, suggesting pre-existing cross-reactive T cells responded.

Trimming stripped 0 bases from V and 9 bases from J, with 21 bases between. Germline V CDR1 and CDR2: LNHNV, YYDKDF (reference sequence). The length of the CDR3 is 16 residues. Note on this clonotype: Its target is unknown.

TCRdb recomputed calls from the 5' RACE reads with MiXCR, one row per CDR3 protein. The sample carries 350,000 or so distinct CDR3 sequences, over 10% recorded once. The chain couples TRBV15 to TRBJ2-7; D unclear. This clonotype was obtained from a man aged 18 to 29 who had mild COVID-19 (a few samples of this study predate the infection). Cell type and time point are not known. Sequencing was carried out using PBMCs or a T cell subset sorted from them (not recorded which). CDR3 in amino acids: CATSRDPGRVAFRQYF. The CDR3 DNA is TGTGCCACCAGCAGAGATCCGGGTAGAGTTGCGTTCCGGCAGTACTTC.